This T cell receptor (beta chain) derives from a study of CD8 T cells in ankylosing spondylitis. Study-wide findings and caveats: A TCR beta motif made of roughly eight highly homologous variants seemed typical of ankylosing spondylitis blood.

Scientists made TCR beta libraries using quantitative 5'-RACE with molecular barcodes. MiXCR, applied by TCRdb to the 5' RACE reads, yields one record per CDR3 protein. The table shows about 500,000 distinct CDR3 sequences, with roughly 5.3% occurring only once. CDR1 SNHLY and CDR2 FYNNEI come from the germline V gene. V dropped 4 bases and J dropped 5 bases, with 12 bases sitting between them. The length of the CDR3 is 14 residues. This clonotype was counted ten times or more. What it binds is unknown. This TCR derives from a male donor with ankylosing spondylitis. V and J are TRBV2 and TRBJ1-5, with D possibly being TRBD1 (6 bases). The sample consisted of blood, either unsorted or a sorted T cell fraction (not recorded which). CDR3 sequence: CASSVDSPDQPQHF. The DNA for the CDR3 is TGTGCCAGCAGTGTGGACAGCCCAGATCAGCCCCAGCATTTT.